The 10 T cell receptor beta chains listed next were all sequenced from one sample in a study of early T cells in non-severe SARS-CoV-2 infection. TCRdb re-called the 5' RACE reads through MiXCR, storing one row per CDR3 protein. The repertoire has about 55,000 distinct CDR3 sequences, under 7.5% of them found once; the top ten carry about 5.9%. This sample comprised whole blood, obtained at baseline. The receptors stem from an adult who was a healthcare worker with PCR-confirmed SARS-CoV-2 infection or an uninfected control (not recorded which).

The chain has TRBV6-5 and TRBJ1-1; D unclear. Trimming took off 6 bases at V and 0 bases at J, with 17 bases between the two ends. CDR3 size: 16 residues. The germline V gene has CDR1 MNHEY and CDR2 SVGAGI. This CDR3 reads CASRTRRSAMNTEAFF. The CDR3 DNA reads TGTGCCAGCAGGACACGCAGGTCGGCCATGAACACTGAAGCTTTCTTT.

Only a few counts were recorded for this clonotype. V gene TRBV11-2 combines with J gene TRBJ2-2; D is ambiguous. V lost 4 bases and J 0 bases, leaving 6 bases between the germline ends. The CDR3 has 14 amino acids. Germline CDR1 is SGHAT and CDR2 is FQNNGV. The DNA for the CDR3 is TGTGCCAGCAGCTGGGGTTCGAACACCGGGGAGCTGTTTTTT. It yields the protein CASSWGSNTGELFF. Full variable domain (outside the CDR3, taken from reference TRBV11-2 and TRBJ2-2): EAGVAQSPRYKIIEKRQSVAFWCNPISGHATLYWYQQILGQGPKLLIQFQNNGVVDDSQLPKDRFSAERLKGVDSTLKIQPAKLEDSAVYLCASSWGSNTGELFFGEGSRLTVL.

This clonotype was counted at least ten times. The chain uses TRBV20-1 and TRBJ1-4, with unresolved D. Germline V lookup: CDR1 DFQATT, CDR2 SNEGSKA (reference sequence). The CDR3 runs 14 residues. V was pared by 3 bases and J by 0 bases, with 8 bases between. This chain's CDR3 is CSASLFSTNEKLFF. The CDR3 DNA reads as TGCAGTGCTAGTCTATTTTCAACTAATGAAAAACTGTTTTTT.

This clonotype was detected many times. The rearrangement joins TRBV2 to TRBJ2-5, with 13 bases fitting TRBD2. Germline V gives CDR1 SNHLY, CDR2 FYNNEI. The CDR3 has 15 residues. J lost 5 bases, V lost 6 bases, and 6 bases had no gene match. The DNA for the CDR3 is TGTGCCAGCAGAAGACTAGCGGGGGGTCCGGAGACCCAGTACTTC. Translating gives CASRRLAGGPETQYF.

The chain has TRBV18 and TRBJ2-5; 7 nucleotides line up with TRBD2. Looked up from germline, CDR1 is KGHSH and CDR2 is LQKENI. With 5 bases clipped from V and 5 bases from J, the junction kept 5 bases outside the gene matches. CDR3 length: 13 residues. CDR3 DNA: TGTGCCAGCTCATCGACTAGCACGGAGACCCAGTACTTC. Its translation is CASSSTSTETQYF.

This clonotype was seen a few times. The chain couples TRBV7-9 to TRBJ1-4, with a tentative D call TRBD1 (6 bases). Germline CDR1 and CDR2: SEHNR and FQNEAQ (reference sequence). This CDR3 has 18 amino acids. Trimming shortened V by 4 bases and J by 3 bases, and 21 bases separated the two germline ends. The CDR3 DNA follows: TGTGCCAGCAGCTGGGCCGGCGGTAATGGACAGCCTAATGAAAAACTGTTTTTT. Its translation is CASSWAGGNGQPNEKLFF.

This clonotype has just a few counts. The V gene is TRBV5-4, the J gene TRBJ1-6; no firm D call. Trimming left V 9 bases short and J 0 bases short, with 13 bases between. The CDR3 runs to 15 residues. Looked up from germline, CDR1 is SGHNT and CDR2 is YYREEE (reference sequence). The CDR3 here is CATYHGSSYNSPLHF. The CDR3, as DNA: TGTGCCACTTACCACGGGAGCTCCTATAATTCACCCCTCCACTTT.

This clonotype was observed many times. The J gene is TRBJ1-4, the V gene TRBV9; TRBD1 might be the D (6 bases). Germline lookup yields CDR1 SGDLS and CDR2 YYNGEE. The CDR3 is 15 amino acids. The germline V and J ends were trimmed by 0 bases and 8 bases, with 14 bases remaining between them. The CDR3 nucleotides read TGTGCCAGCAGCGTAGCGGCAGGGGAGGGAGAAAAACTGTTTTTT. Its protein product is CASSVAAGEGEKLFF.

The sample holds many counts of this clonotype. The chain uses TRBV19 and TRBJ1-2, with D tentatively TRBD1 (6 bases). The length of the CDR3 is 15 residues. Germline-derived CDR1 and CDR2 are LNHDA and SQIVND (reference sequence). Trimming removed 5 bases at V and 4 bases at J, with 17 bases between. CDR3 sequence: CASSPYRDDGYGYTF. Here the CDR3 DNA reads TGTGCCAGTAGTCCATACAGGGATGATGGCTATGGCTACACCTTC.

This chain uses TRBV7-9 with TRBJ1-5, with D possibly matching TRBD1 (6 bases). This CDR3 is built from 13 residues. Deletions cut 3 bases from V and 4 bases from J, with 7 bases between. CDR1 is SEHNR, CDR2 FQNEAQ, per germline (reference sequence). The CDR3 loop is CASSFTGNQPQHF. CDR3 DNA: TGTGCCAGCAGCTTTACAGGGAATCAGCCCCAGCATTTT.